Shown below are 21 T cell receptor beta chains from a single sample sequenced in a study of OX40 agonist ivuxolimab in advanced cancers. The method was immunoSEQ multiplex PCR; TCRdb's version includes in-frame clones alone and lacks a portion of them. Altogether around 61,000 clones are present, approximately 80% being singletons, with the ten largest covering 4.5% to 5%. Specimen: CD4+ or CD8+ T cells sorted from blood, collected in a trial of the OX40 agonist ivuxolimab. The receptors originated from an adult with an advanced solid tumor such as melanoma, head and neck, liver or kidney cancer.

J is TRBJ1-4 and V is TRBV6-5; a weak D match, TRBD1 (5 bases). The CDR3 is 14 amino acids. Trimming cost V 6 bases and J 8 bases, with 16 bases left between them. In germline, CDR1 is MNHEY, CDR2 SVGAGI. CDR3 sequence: CASRGQGRGEKLFF. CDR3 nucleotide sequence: TGTGCCAGCAGAGGTCAGGGTCGAGGGGAAAAACTGTTTTTT.

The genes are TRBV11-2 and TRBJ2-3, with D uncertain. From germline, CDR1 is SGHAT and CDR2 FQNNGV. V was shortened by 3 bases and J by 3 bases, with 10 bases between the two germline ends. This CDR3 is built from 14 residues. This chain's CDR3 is CASSLRITTDTQYF. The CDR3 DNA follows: TGTGCCAGCAGCTTGAGGATAACTACAGATACGCAGTATTTT.

DNA of the CDR3: TGTGCCAGCAGCCAAGCCTCTGGAAACACCATATATTTT. Protein product: CASSQASGNTIYF. J is TRBJ1-3 and V is TRBV5-8; D unresolved. Germline CDR1 SGHTS, CDR2 YDEGEE. CDR3 length equals 13 residues. The V and J ends lost 4 bases and 0 bases respectively, with 5 bases between them.

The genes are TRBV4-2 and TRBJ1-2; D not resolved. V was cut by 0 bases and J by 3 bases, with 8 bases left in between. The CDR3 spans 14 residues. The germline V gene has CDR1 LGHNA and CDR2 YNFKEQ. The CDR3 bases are TGTGCCAGCAGCCAAGACCGTCCAGACTATGGCTACACCTTC. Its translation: CASSQDRPDYGYTF.

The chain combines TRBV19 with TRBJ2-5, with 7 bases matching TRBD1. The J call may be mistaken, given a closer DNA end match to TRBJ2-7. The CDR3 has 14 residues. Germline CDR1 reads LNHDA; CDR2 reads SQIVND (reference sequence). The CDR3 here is CASRDRASSYEQYF. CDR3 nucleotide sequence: TGTGCCAGCAGAGACAGGGCGAGCTCCTACGAGCAGTACTTC.

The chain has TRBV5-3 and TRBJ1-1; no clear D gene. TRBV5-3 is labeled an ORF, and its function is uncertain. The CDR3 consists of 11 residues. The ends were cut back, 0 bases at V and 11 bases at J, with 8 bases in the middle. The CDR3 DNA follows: TGTGCCAGAAGCTTGGTATATTTGGCTTTCTTT. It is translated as CARSLVYLAFF.

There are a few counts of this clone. The CDR3 DNA sequence: TGTGCCAGCAGGGGAACTACCGGGACGGTAGATCAGCCCCAGCATTTT. Translated: CASRGTTGTVDQPQHF. This rearrangement joins TRBV6-6 to TRBJ1-5, with D possibly matching TRBD1 (5 bases). V lost 6 bases and J lost 5, with 20 bases in between. Germline-derived CDR1 and CDR2 are MNHNY and SVGAGI (reference sequence). The CDR3 loop spans 16 amino acids.

CDR3 in DNA: TGTGCCAGCAGCGATAGTCTTACAGTACAGGGGGCGCTAGATAATGAGCAGTTCTTC. This sequence encodes CASSDSLTVQGALDNEQFF. The chain couples TRBV9 to TRBJ2-1, with TRBD1 matching 9 bases. The germline V gene has CDR1 SGDLS and CDR2 YYNGEE. J lost 7 bases, V lost 3 bases, and 20 bases had no gene match. The CDR3 is 19 residues long.

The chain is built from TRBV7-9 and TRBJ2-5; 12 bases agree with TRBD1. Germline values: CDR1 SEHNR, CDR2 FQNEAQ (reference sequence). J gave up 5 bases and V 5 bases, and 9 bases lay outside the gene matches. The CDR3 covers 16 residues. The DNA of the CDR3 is TGTGCCAGCAGCCCGGGGGACAGGGGGCAAAGGGAGACCCAGTACTTC. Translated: CASSPGDRGQRETQYF. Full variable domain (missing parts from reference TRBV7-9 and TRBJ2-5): DTGVSQNPRHKITKRGQNVTFRCDPISEHNRLYWYRQTLGQGPEFLTYFQNEAQLEKSRLLSDRFSAERPKGSFSTLEIQRTEQGDSAMYLCASSPGDRGQRETQYFGPGTRLLVL.

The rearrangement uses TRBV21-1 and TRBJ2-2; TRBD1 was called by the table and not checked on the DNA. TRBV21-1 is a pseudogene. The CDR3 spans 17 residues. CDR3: CASSVIPGQGAAGELFF. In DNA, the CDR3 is TGTGCCAGCAGCGTTATCCCGGGACAGGGGGCCGCCGGGGAGCTGTTTTTT.

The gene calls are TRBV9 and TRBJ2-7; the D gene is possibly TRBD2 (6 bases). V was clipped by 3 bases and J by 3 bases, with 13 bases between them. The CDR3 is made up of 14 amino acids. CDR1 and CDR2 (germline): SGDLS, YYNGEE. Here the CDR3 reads CASSASGTDYEQYF. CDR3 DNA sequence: TGTGCCAGCAGCGCATCCGGGACTGACTACGAGCAGTACTTC.

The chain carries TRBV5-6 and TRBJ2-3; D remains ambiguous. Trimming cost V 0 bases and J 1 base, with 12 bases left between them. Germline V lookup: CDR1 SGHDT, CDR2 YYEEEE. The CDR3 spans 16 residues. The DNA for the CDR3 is TGTGCCAGCAGCTTGGGACTGGGTCGGGGCACAGATACGCAGTATTTT. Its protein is CASSLGLGRGTDTQYF.

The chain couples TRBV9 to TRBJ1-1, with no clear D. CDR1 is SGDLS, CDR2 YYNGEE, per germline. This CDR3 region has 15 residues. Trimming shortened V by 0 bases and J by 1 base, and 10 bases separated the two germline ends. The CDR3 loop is CASSVGGPRNTEAFF. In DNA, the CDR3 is TGTGCCAGCAGCGTAGGTGGCCCAAGGAACACTGAAGCTTTCTTT.

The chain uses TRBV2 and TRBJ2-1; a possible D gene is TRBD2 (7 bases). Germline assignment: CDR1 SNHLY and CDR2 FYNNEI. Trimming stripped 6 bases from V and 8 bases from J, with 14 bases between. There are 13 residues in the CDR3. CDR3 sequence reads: CASRSAGADEQFF. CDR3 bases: TGTGCCAGCAGATCCGCGGGGGCTGATGAGCAGTTCTTC.

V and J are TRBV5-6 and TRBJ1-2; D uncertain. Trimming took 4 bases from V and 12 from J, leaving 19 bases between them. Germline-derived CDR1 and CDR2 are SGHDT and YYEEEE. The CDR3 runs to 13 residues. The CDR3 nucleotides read TGTGCCAGCAGCCTAGAACTGAAAGAACTGAACACCTTC. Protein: CASSLELKELNTF.

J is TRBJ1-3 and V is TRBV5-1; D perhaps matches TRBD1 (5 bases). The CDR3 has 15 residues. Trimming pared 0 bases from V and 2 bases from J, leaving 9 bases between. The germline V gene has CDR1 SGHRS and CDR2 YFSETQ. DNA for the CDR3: TGCGCCAGCAGCTTGGCTTCAGGGACTGGAAACACCATATATTTT. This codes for CASSLASGTGNTIYF.

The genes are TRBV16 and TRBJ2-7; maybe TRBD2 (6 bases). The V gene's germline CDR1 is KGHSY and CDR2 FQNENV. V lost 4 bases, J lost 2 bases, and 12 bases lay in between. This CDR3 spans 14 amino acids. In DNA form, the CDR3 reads TGTGCCAGCAGCCGCGGGACGGTAACCTACGAGCAGTACTTC. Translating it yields CASSRGTVTYEQYF.

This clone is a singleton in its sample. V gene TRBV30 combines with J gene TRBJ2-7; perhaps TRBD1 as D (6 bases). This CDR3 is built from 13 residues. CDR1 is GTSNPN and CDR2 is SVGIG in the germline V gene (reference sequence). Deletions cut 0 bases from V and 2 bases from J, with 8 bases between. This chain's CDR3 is CAWSVGATYEQYF. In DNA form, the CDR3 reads TGTGCCTGGAGTGTGGGGGCCACCTACGAGCAGTACTTC.

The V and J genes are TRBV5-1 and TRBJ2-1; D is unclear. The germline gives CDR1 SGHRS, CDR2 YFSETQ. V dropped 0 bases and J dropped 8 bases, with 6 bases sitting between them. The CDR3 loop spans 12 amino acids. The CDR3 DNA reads TGCGCCAGCAGCTTGGGCTTCGATGAGCAGTTCTTC. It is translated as CASSLGFDEQFF. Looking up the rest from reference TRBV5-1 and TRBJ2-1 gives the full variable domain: KAGVTQTPRYLIKTRGQQVTLSCSPISGHRSVSWYQQTPGQGLQFLFEYFSETQRNKGNFPGRFSGRQFSNSRSEMNVSTLELGDSALYLCASSLGFDEQFFGPGTRLTVL.

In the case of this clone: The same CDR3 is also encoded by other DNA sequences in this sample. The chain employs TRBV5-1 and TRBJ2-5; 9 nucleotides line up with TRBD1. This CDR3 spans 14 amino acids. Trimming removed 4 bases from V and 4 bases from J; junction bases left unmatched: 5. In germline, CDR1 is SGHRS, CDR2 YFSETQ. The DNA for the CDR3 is TGCGCCAGCAGCCCCGACAGGGGGGGAGAGACCCAGTACTTC. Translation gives CASSPDRGGETQYF.

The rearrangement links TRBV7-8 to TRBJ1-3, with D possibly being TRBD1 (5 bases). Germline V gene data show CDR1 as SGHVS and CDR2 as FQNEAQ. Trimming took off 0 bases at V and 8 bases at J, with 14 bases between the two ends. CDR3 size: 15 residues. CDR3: CASSLAEQGGYTIYF. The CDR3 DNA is TGTGCCAGCAGCTTAGCTGAGCAGGGAGGATACACCATATATTTT.